The 7 T cell receptor beta chains below were found in one sample sequenced in a study of type 1 and type 2 diabetes patients. Amplification started from genomic DNA. The TCR beta CDR3 region was amplified using 30 forward and 13 reverse primers. TCRdb fed the multiplex PCR reads into MiXCR, producing one record per CDR3 protein. Here the sample spans 250,000 to 300,000 distinct CDR3 sequences, approximately 50% being singletons. Sequences were obtained from peripheral blood mononuclear cells (PBMCs). The receptor source for this set is a man aged 18 to 29 with type 2 diabetes.

The rearrangement joins TRBV10-2 to TRBJ1-1; TRBD1 agrees at 8 bases. Germline CDR1 and CDR2: WSHSY and SAAADI. This CDR3 has 14 amino acids. V lost 8 bases, J lost 1 base, and 6 bases stayed unmatched. CDR3 nucleotides: TGCGCCAGCCGGACAGGGCCTTCGAACACTGAAGCTTTCTTT. Protein product: CASRTGPSNTEAFF.

The chain combines TRBV6-9 with TRBJ1-1; D unresolved. Germline CDR1 and CDR2: MNHGY and SVAAGI. The CDR3 is 14 amino acids. V was pared by 5 bases and J by 0 bases, with 10 bases between. CDR3 region: CASSPNCMNTEAFF. CDR3 sequence (DNA): TGTGCCAGCAGTCCCAACTGTATGAACACTGAAGCTTTCTTT.

The V gene is TRBV10-3, the J gene TRBJ1-1, with TRBD1 matching over 10 bases. The CDR3 extends over 13 amino acids. CDR1 is ENHRY and CDR2 is SYGVKD in the germline V gene. V lost 4 bases, J lost 5 bases, and 1 base stayed unmatched. The CDR3: CAISGTGGTEAFF. Written as DNA, the CDR3 is TGTGCCATCAGTGGGACAGGGGGAACTGAAGCTTTCTTT.

The chain is built from TRBV2 and TRBJ2-2; TRBD1 is a possible D gene (5 bases). The length of the CDR3 is 14 residues. CDR1 is SNHLY, CDR2 FYNNEI, per germline. V lost 8 bases, J lost 5 bases, and 15 bases lay in between. CDR3 residues: CASVGLQGTGELFF. As DNA, the CDR3 is TGTGCCAGCGTGGGCCTCCAGGGAACCGGGGAGCTGTTTTTT. Variable domain in full (rest from reference TRBV2 and TRBJ2-2): EPEVTQTPSHQVTQMGQEVILRCVPISNHLYFYWYRQILGQKVEFLVSFYNNEISEKSEIFDDQFSVERPDGSNFTLKIRSTKLEDSAMYFCASVGLQGTGELFFGEGSRLTVL.

The J gene is TRBJ1-6, the V gene TRBV7-2, with no clear D. With 2 bases removed from V and 6 bases from J, the gap between germline ends came to 5 bases. Germline V gene lookup returns CDR1 SGHTA and CDR2 FQGNSA. The CDR3 has 13 residues. This CDR3 is CASSLSPNSPLHF. The CDR3 DNA reads TGTGCCAGCAGCTTAAGTCCTAATTCACCCCTCCACTTT. Looking up the rest from reference TRBV7-2 and TRBJ1-6 gives the full variable domain: GAGVSQSPSNKVTEKGKDVELRCDPISGHTALYWYRQSLGQGLEFLIYFQGNSAPDKSGLPSDRFSAERTGGSVSTLTIQRTQQEDSAVYLCASSLSPNSPLHFGNGTRLTVT.

In this sample, this clonotype turned up a few times. The chain couples TRBV14 to TRBJ2-1; D is unclear. The germline V gene encodes CDR1 SGHDN and CDR2 FVKESK. The V end was cut by 0 bases, the J end by 2 bases, with 11 bases between. The CDR3 runs to 16 residues. Here the CDR3 DNA reads TGTGCCAGCAGCCAAGATTTGGTCTCTACCTACAATGAGCAGTTCTTC. Its protein is CASSQDLVSTYNEQFF.

This chain connects TRBV2 to TRBJ1-6, with D possibly matching TRBD1 (6 bases). Germline CDR1 reads SNHLY; CDR2 reads FYNNEI. The CDR3 spans 13 residues. Trimming pared 9 bases from V and 7 bases from J, leaving 13 bases between. DNA of the CDR3: TGTGCCAGGGAAGACAGGAGAAATTCACCCCTCCACTTT. Protein sequence: CAREDRRNSPLHF.